A single sample gave rise to the 15 T cell receptor beta chains below, sequenced in a study of siplizumab effects on memory and regulatory T cells. Clones were read by immunoSEQ multiplex PCR, and TCRdb kept only the in-frame ones, dropping some. The data show about 100,000 clones, 94% seen once. The sequencing sample was made of non-Treg CD4+ T cells sorted from blood. These receptors all stem from a human donor in good health.

The genes are TRBV6-1 and TRBJ1-3; D not resolved. The CDR3 has 14 residues. Germline V gene data show CDR1 as MNHNS and CDR2 as SASEGT. The V and J ends lost 6 bases and 0 bases respectively, with 9 bases between them. Written as DNA, the CDR3 is TGTGCCAGCAGAGACACCGGCTCTGGAAACACCATATATTTT. This encodes CASRDTGSGNTIYF.

The chain links TRBV7-9 to TRBJ2-2; D may be TRBD2 (6 bases). CDR3 size: 16 residues. Per germline, CDR1 SEHNR and CDR2 FQNEAQ (reference sequence). V shed 4 bases and J shed 1 base, with 13 bases lying between them. The CDR3 here is CASSWVGGLNTGELFF. The CDR3 DNA is TGTGCCAGCAGCTGGGTCGGGGGTCTGAACACCGGGGAGCTGTTTTTT.

The rearrangement uses TRBV5-1 and TRBJ1-4, with unresolved D. The CDR3 sequence is 15 residues long. V gave up 4 bases and J gave up 0 bases, with 10 bases separating them. From germline, CDR1 is SGHRS and CDR2 YFSETQ. CDR3 in DNA: TGCGCCAGCAGCCCGAACACAGCAACTAATGAAAAACTGTTTTTT. Translating it yields CASSPNTATNEKLFF. The variable domain in full, completed from reference TRBV5-1 and TRBJ1-4, reads KAGVTQTPRYLIKTRGQQVTLSCSPISGHRSVSWYQQTPGQGLQFLFEYFSETQRNKGNFPGRFSGRQFSNSRSEMNVSTLELGDSALYLCASSPNTATNEKLFFGSGTQLSVL.

The chain links TRBV5-4 to TRBJ1-2; the D gene is possibly TRBD1 (6 bases). CDR1 and CDR2 from the germline V gene are SGHNT and YYREEE (reference sequence). Trimming cost V 1 base and J 4 bases, with 8 bases left between them. The CDR3 runs to 13 residues. The CDR3 DNA is TGTGCCAGCAGCTTGAGGACAGTCTATGGCTACACCTTC. Translating it yields CASSLRTVYGYTF.

This sequence joins TRBV6-6 and TRBJ2-1; 10 bases map to TRBD2. CDR1 and CDR2 (germline): MNHNY, SVGAGI (reference sequence). The CDR3 is 15 residues long. V shed 5 bases and J 5 bases; nucleotides not matched to a gene: 6. The DNA of the CDR3 is TGTGCCAGCAGTAGGACTAGCGGACACAACAATGAGCAGTTCTTC. This translates into CASSRTSGHNNEQFF.

This rearrangement joins TRBV19 to TRBJ2-1; D remains ambiguous. Germline V gives CDR1 LNHDA, CDR2 SQIVND (reference sequence). V dropped 3 bases and J dropped 6 bases, with 12 bases sitting between them. The CDR3 is made up of 14 amino acids. The CDR3 nucleotides read TGTGCCAGTAGTATTTTACGAGAGGTCAATGAGCAGTTCTTC. Translating gives CASSILREVNEQFF.

The chain combines TRBV6-5 with TRBJ1-2; weak D call: TRBD1 (5 bases). CDR1 is MNHEY and CDR2 is SVGAGI in the germline V gene. The V end lost 5 bases, the J end lost 8 bases, and 9 bases lay between the germline ends. The length of the CDR3 is 11 residues. DNA of the CDR3: TGTGCCAGCAGTAGGGGTACGGGCTACACCTTC. As protein: CASSRGTGYTF.

This rearrangement joins TRBV5-6 to TRBJ2-7; 12 nucleotides line up with TRBD2. The CDR3 totals 14 residues. CDR1 is SGHDT, CDR2 YYEEEE, per germline. Trimming cost V 6 bases and J 12 bases; bases outside gene matches: 13. The CDR3 reads CASTPKASGRAPYF. DNA of the CDR3: TGTGCCAGCACCCCGAAGGCTAGCGGGAGGGCACCGTACTTC.

The V and J genes are TRBV30 and TRBJ2-1; D unresolved. The CDR3 extends over 12 amino acids. Trimming removed 3 bases from V and 4 bases from J, with 7 bases in between. Germline V gene data show CDR1 as GTSNPN and CDR2 as SVGIG (reference sequence). The CDR3 DNA reads TGTGCCTGGAGAGGTGATTACAATGAGCAGTTCTTC. It encodes CAWRGDYNEQFF.

V gene TRBV4-2 combines with J gene TRBJ1-5, with D possibly being TRBD1 (5 bases). The V and J ends lost 1 base and 6 bases respectively, with 16 bases between them. This CDR3 comprises 16 residues. Germline CDR1 reads LGHNA; CDR2 reads YNFKEQ. CDR3 sequence: CASSQVGSGMVQPQHF. DNA of the CDR3: TGTGCCAGCAGCCAAGTAGGCTCAGGGATGGTTCAGCCCCAGCATTTT.

This chain connects TRBV21-1 to TRBJ2-7. TRBV21-1 is described as a pseudogene. The CDR3 is made up of 16 amino acids. CDR3 protein: CASSKAGVGRNYEQYF. CDR3 nucleotides: TGTGCCAGCAGCAAAGCGGGGGTAGGCAGAAACTACGAGCAGTACTTC.

In its sample, this clone was seen a few times. The gene calls are TRBV4-1 and TRBJ1-4; the D is unclear. Germline V gives CDR1 MGHRA, CDR2 YSYEKL. The V gene lost 0 bases and the J gene lost 7 bases, with 9 bases spanning the gap. The CDR3 is 14 residues long. Here the CDR3 reads CASSQDRGPEKLFF. DNA of the CDR3: TGCGCCAGCAGCCAAGATCGAGGCCCTGAAAAACTGTTTTTT.

The V gene is TRBV18, the J gene TRBJ1-5; TRBD1 is a possible D gene (6 bases). The CDR3 totals 19 residues. Germline lookup yields CDR1 KGHSH and CDR2 LQKENI. Trimming removed 3 bases from V and 0 bases from J, with 21 bases in between. The CDR3 reads CASSPSKDPGQSSNQPQHF. CDR3 bases: TGTGCCAGCTCACCCTCAAAAGATCCGGGACAAAGTAGCAATCAGCCCCAGCATTTT. The full variable domain, its missing parts supplied by reference TRBV18 and TRBJ1-5, is NAGVMQNPRHLVRRRGQEARLRCSPMKGHSHVYWYRQLPEEGLKFMVYLQKENIIDESGMPKERFSAEFPKEGPSILRIQQVVRGDSAAYFCASSPSKDPGQSSNQPQHFGDGTRLSIL.

In this sample, this clone turned up a few times. The chain links TRBV7-3 to TRBJ2-1; weak D call: TRBD2 (6 bases). The V end lost 1 base, the J end lost 1 base, and 11 bases lay between the germline ends. Germline CDR1 is SGHTA and CDR2 is FQGTGA. This CDR3 comprises 16 residues. The CDR3 reads CASSLNSGVSYNEQFF. The CDR3 bases are TGTGCCAGCAGCTTAAACTCGGGGGTATCCTACAATGAGCAGTTCTTC. Full variable domain (rest looked up from reference TRBV7-3 and TRBJ2-1): GAGVSQTPSNKVTEKGKYVELRCDPISGHTALYWYRQSLGQGPEFLIYFQGTGAADDSGLPNDRFFAVRPEGSVSTLKIQRTERGDSAVYLCASSLNSGVSYNEQFFGPGTRLTVL.

The gene calls are TRBV5-1 and TRBJ2-5, with D uncertain. This CDR3 spans 12 amino acids. Trimming took off 2 bases at V and 1 base at J, with 3 bases between the two ends. Germline CDR1 is SGHRS and CDR2 is YFSETQ. DNA of the CDR3: TGCGCCAGCAGCTTATCCCAAGAGACCCAGTACTTC. It is translated as CASSLSQETQYF.